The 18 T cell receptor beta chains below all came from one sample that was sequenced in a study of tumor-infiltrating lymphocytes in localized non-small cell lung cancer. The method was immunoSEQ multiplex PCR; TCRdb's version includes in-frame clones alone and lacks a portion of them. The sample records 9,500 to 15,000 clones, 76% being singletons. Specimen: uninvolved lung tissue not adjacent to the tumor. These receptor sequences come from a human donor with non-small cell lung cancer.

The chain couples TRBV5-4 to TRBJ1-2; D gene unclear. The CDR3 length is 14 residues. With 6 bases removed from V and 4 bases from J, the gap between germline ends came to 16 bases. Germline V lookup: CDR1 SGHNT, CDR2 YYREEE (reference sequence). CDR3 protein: CASTGAAGFYGYTF. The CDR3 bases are TGTGCCAGCACCGGAGCCGCAGGTTTCTATGGCTACACCTTC.

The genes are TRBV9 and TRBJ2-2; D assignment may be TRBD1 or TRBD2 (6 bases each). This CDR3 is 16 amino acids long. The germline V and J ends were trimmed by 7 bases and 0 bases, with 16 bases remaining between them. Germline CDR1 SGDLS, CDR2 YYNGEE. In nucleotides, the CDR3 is TGTGCCAGCCGGGGAGGACAGCTACCGAACACCGGGGAGCTGTTTTTT. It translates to CASRGGQLPNTGELFF.

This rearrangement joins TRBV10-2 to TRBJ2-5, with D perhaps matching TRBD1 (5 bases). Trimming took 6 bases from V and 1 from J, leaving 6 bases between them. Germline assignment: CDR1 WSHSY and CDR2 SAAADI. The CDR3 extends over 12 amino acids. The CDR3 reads CASSRVQETQYF. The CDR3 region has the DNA TGCGCCAGCAGCAGGGTCCAAGAGACCCAGTACTTC.

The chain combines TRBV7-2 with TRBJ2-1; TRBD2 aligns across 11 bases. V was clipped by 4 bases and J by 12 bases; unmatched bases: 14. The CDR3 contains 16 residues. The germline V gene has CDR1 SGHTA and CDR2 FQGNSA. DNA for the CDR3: TGTGCCAGCAGCTCCTGGGCGGATTTAGCGGGGGGGTTGCAGTTCTTC. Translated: CASSSWADLAGGLQFF.

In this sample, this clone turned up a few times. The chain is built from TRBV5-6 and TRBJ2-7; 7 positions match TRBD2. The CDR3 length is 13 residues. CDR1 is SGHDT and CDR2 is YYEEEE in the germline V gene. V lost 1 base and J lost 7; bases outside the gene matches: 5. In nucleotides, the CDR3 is TGTGCCAGCAGCTTGATCGCTAGCGGAGAGCAGTACTTC. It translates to CASSLIASGEQYF.

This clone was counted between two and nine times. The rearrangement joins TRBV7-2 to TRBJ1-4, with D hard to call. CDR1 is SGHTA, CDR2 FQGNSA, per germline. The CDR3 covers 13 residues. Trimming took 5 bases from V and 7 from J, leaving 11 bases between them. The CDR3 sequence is CASSPPAVEKLFF. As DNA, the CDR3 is TGTGCCAGCAGCCCACCAGCCGTTGAAAAACTGTTTTTT.

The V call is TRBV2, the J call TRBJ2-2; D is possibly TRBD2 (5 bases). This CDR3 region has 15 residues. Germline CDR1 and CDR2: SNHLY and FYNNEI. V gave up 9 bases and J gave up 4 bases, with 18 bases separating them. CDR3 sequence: CASGGSGGSTGELFF. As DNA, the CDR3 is TGTGCCAGTGGCGGCTCAGGAGGTTCCACCGGGGAGCTGTTTTTT. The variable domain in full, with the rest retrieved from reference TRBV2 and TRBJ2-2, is EPEVTQTPSHQVTQMGQEVILRCVPISNHLYFYWYRQILGQKVEFLVSFYNNEISEKSEIFDDQFSVERPDGSNFTLKIRSTKLEDSAMYFCASGGSGGSTGELFFGEGSRLTVL.

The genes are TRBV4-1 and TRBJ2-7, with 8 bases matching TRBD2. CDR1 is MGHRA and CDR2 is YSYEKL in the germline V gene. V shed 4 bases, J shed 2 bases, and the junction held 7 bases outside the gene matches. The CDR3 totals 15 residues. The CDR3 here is CASSRGLGETYEQYF. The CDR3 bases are TGCGCCAGCAGCCGGGGACTAGGGGAGACCTACGAGCAGTACTTC.

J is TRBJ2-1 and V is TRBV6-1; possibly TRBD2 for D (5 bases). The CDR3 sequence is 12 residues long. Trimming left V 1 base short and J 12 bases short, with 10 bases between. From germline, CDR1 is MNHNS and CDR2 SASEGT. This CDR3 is CASSEGLSGQFF. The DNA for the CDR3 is TGTGCCAGCAGTGAAGGGTTGAGCGGGCAGTTCTTC.

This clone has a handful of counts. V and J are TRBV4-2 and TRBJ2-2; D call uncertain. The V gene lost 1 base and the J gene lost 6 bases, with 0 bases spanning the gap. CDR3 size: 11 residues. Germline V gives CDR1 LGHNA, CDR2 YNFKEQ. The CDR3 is CASSQAGELFF. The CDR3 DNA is TGTGCCAGCAGCCAAGCCGGGGAGCTGTTTTTT.

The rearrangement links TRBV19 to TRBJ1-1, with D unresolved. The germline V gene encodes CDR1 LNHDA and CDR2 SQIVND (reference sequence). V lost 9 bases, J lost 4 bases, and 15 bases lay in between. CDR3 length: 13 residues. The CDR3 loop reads CASCLSSPTEAFF. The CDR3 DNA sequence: TGTGCCAGCTGCCTGTCTTCCCCCACTGAAGCTTTCTTT. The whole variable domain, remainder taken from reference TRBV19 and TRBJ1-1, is DGGITQSPKYLFRKEGQNVTLSCEQNLNHDAMYWYRQDPGQGLRLIYYSQIVNDFQKGDIAEGYSVSREKKESFPLTVTSAQKNPTAFYLCASCLSSPTEAFFGQGTRLTVV.

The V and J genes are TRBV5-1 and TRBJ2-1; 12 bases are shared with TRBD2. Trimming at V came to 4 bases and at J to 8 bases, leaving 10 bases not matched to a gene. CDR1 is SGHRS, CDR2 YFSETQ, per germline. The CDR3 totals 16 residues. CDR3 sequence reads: CASSSGLAGRQDEQFF. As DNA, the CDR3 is TGCGCCAGCAGCAGCGGACTAGCGGGGCGGCAGGATGAGCAGTTCTTC.

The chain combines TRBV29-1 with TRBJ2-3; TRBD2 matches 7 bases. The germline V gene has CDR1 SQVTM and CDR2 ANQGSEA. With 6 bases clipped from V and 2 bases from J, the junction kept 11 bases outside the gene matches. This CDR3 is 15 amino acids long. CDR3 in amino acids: CSVLIRGSVTDTQYF. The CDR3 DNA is TGCAGCGTCCTAATCCGCGGGAGCGTCACAGATACGCAGTATTTT.

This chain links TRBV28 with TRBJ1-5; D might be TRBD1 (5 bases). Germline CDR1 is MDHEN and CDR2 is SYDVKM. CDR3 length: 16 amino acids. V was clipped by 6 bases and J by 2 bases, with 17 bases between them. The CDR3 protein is CASSSGGGSRNQPQHF. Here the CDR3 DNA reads TGTGCCAGCAGCTCTGGGGGGGGATCTCGCAATCAGCCCCAGCATTTT.

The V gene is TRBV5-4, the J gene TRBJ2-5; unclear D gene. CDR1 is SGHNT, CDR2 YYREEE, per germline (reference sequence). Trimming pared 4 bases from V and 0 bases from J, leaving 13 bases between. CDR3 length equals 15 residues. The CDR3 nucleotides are TGTGCCAGCAGCCCCTCGACCGGGTACCAAGAGACCCAGTACTTC. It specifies CASSPSTGYQETQYF.

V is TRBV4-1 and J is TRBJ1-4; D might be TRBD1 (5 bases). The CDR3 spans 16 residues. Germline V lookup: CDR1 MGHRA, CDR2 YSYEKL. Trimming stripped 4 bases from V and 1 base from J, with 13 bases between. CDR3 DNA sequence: TGCGCCAGCAGCCCGACCTGGACAAAAACTAATGAAAAACTGTTTTTT. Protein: CASSPTWTKTNEKLFF.

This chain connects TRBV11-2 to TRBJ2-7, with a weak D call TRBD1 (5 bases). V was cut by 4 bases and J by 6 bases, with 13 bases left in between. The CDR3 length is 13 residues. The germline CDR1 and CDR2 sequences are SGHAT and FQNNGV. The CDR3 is CASSSRQLGEQYF. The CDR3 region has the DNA TGTGCCAGCAGCTCTCGACAGCTCGGCGAGCAGTACTTC.

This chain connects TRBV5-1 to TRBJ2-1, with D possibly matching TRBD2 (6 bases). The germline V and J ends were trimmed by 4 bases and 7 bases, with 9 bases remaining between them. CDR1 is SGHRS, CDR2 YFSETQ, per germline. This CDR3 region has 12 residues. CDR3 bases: TGCGCCAGCAGCCCTGCGGGAAATGAGCAGTTCTTC. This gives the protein CASSPAGNEQFF.